Shown below are 3 T cell receptor beta chains from a single sample sequenced in a study of OX40 agonist ivuxolimab in advanced cancers. Library prep was done by the immunoSEQ multiplex PCR assay. TCRdb took this table from immuneACCESS and kept in-frame rearrangements with V and J called. Such tables lack part of the clones; where checked against another copy, unresolved V genes explain under half of the gap, and the rest is unexplained. In all, the sample holds tens of thousands of clones, and about nine tenths of those were seen once. The top ten hold roughly 8% of the sample. Sequences were derived from CD4+ or CD8+ T cells sorted from blood, sampled in a trial of the OX40 agonist ivuxolimab. These receptors originate from an adult with an advanced solid tumor such as melanoma, head and neck, liver or kidney cancer.

V gene TRBV27 combines with J gene TRBJ1-2; D is undetermined. The germline CDR1 and CDR2 sequences are MNHEY and SMNVEV (reference sequence). CDR3 length: 13 amino acids. Trimming stripped 2 bases from V and 4 bases from J, with 8 bases between. For the CDR3, the DNA is TGTGCCAGCAGTTTAGATGGGAGCTATGGCTACACCTTC. Its protein product is CASSLDGSYGYTF.

V is TRBV5-1 and J is TRBJ2-7, with 7 bases fitting TRBD2. From germline, CDR1 is SGHRS and CDR2 YFSETQ. This CDR3 has 16 residues. Losses at the gene ends were 0 bases for V and 6 bases for J; bases not matched to a gene: 12. The CDR3 loop is CASSLAGAGTVAEQYF. The CDR3, as DNA: TGCGCCAGCAGCTTGGCCGGAGCGGGGACGGTGGCCGAGCAGTACTTC.

V gene TRBV30 combines with J gene TRBJ2-7; 15 bases line up with TRBD2. Germline V gene data show CDR1 as GTSNPN and CDR2 as SVGIG (reference sequence). J lost 7 bases, V lost 3 bases, and 10 bases had no gene match. The CDR3 is 16 amino acids. CDR3 nucleotide sequence: TGTGCCTGGAGCTTTCGGACTAGCGGGAGGGCAAATGAGCAGTACTTC. The encoded protein is CAWSFRTSGRANEQYF.